Given below is one TCR beta chain in context. Antigen specificity is unknown. The data were obtained in a study of STAT5B mutations in CD4+ large granular lymphocyte leukemia. Study findings and constraints: 25% of private leukemic clonotypes occurred rarely in other patients' non-leukemic repertoires. The CD4+ versus CD8+ T-LGLL clonality difference may reflect limited sample size.

This CDR3 comprises 14 residues. V was pared by 6 bases and J by 1 base, with 10 bases between. CDR1 is SNHLY and CDR2 is FYNNEI in the germline V gene. TCRdb's copy holds only in-frame clones and misses some; the assay was immunoSEQ multiplex PCR. The repertoire holds 30,000 to 40,000 clones, with approximately 82% as singletons. Specimen: CD4+ T cells from blood buffy coats. J is TRBJ1-5 and V is TRBV2, with D possibly TRBD1 on 5 matching bases. The sequence came from a human donor in good health. CDR3: CASRGPLSNQPQHF. Written as DNA, the CDR3 is TGTGCCAGCAGGGGGCCCCTAAGCAATCAGCCCCAGCATTTT.